This TCR beta chain was captured by sequencing in a study of Tregs in tolerant kidney transplant recipients (dated by TCRdb to the late 2010s). Context from the whole study: The study applied TCRbeta sequencing to find donor-specific regulatory T cells before combined kidney and bone marrow transplantation and then followed those same cells after transplant. Paper-wide results and their limitations: The study was limited by small patient numbers, and the findings need validation in larger populations and under other immunosuppression protocols. PCR primers changed over time for some patients, so nucleotide-level comparison across those patients' samples was not possible. Donor-specific Treg expansion was found to exceed global Treg expansion in tolerant patients, suggesting antigen-driven rather than nonspecific expansion. Biological reproducibility was not directly assessed, although technical replication error appeared to be minimal. Expanding Tregs with activated donor B cells appeared to identify the most biologically relevant and donor-specific TCRbeta repertoire.

For TCRbeta CDR3 sequencing, genomic DNA from the sorted cells was extracted using the QIAGEN DNeasy Blood and Tissue Kit. High-throughput TCRbeta CDR3 sequencing, including PCR amplification with bias correction and internal controls, was performed commercially through immunoSEQ. The published analysis was carried out like this. Unique productive TCRbeta sequences were defined by CDR3 nucleotide sequence where primers matched, and otherwise by CDR3 amino acid sequence together with Vbeta and Jbeta genes. To correct sorting error, sequences shared between sorted populations at a frequency ratio of 2:1 or less were removed; the rest were assigned to the higher population. A sequence was defined as donor-reactive if the sequence was expanded at least 5-fold in CFSE-low cells compared with unstimulated cells and had a frequency of at least 0.01% in CFSE-low cells. Repertoire divergence was quantified by Jensen-Shannon divergence using the top 100 TCRbeta sequences ranked by frequency. For any sample with multiple sequencing runs, sorting error was corrected in each run separately before the runs were pooled. Entries here come from immuneACCESS through TCRdb and include only in-frame sequences with V and J called. Some clones fail to appear in such tables; in the studies checked, an unresolved V gene covers under half of the shortfall, and the cause of the remainder is unknown. Clone size and the V and J calls come from that table; the DNA yielded D and trimming. The sample yields 75,000 to 100,000 clones; roughly 93% were counted once. Roughly 1.7% of the sample comes from the top ten.

The transplants used related donors with nonmyeloablative bone marrow transplantation, and mixed chimerism in the human trials was transient. Unstimulated Tregs (CD4+CD25+CD127-), CD4+ non-Tregs (CD4+CD25-), CD4 and CD8 cells were FACS-sorted from thawed PBMCs. 4 combined kidney and bone marrow transplant recipients from the ITN036ST trial were included as patients, and samples were available only from these trial subjects. Healthy control blood was processed to PBMCs with a Ficoll density gradient and then cryopreserved, whereas patient PBMCs were collected both before and after transplant. The germline V gene specifies KGHSH as CDR1 and LQKENI as CDR2. The CDR3 numbers 16 residues from cysteine through phenylalanine. Just CDR3 DNA is preserved here, 48 bases in frame from base 1. Trimmed from V: 1 base; trimmed from J: 2 bases; junction bases lacking a gene match: 7. The count of this clone is one. The clone's antigen remains unknown. No qualities accompany the bases; no much larger clone lies one base away.

The source material was CD4+ T cells from blood (PBMCs), sampled 12 months after the transplant. The chain was built from TRBV18 and TRBJ2-7; 8 middle bases align to TRBD1. The receptor was isolated from a human patient who received a combined kidney and bone marrow transplant. Where a transplant has occurred, the graft donor may have supplied some of the T cells. The DNA sequence is given as TGTGCCAGCTCACCACAAAGGACAGGGACAACCTACGAGCAGTACTTC. This translates into CASSPQRTGTTYEQYF.